This T cell receptor (beta chain) was documented in a study of blood T cell repertoires in COVID-19. The wider study: The study drew acute and convalescent COVID-19 samples from the United States, Italy and Spain.

CDR3 length: 15 residues. Per the germline V gene, CDR1 is SGHTA and CDR2 is FQGNSA. Germline trimming cut 5 bases from V and 2 bases from J; bases unmatched to any gene: 8. The repertoire was sequenced with immunoSEQ multiplex PCR; TCRdb's copy has only in-frame clones and lacks some. The sample lists fewer than 500,000 clones, approximately 87% occurring once. The source of this sequence is a woman in her thirties with acute COVID-19. The rearrangement joins TRBV7-2 to TRBJ2-7; 8 positions agree with TRBD2. Material: PBMCs or T cells enriched from blood (not recorded which). The CDR3 DNA follows: TGTGCCAGCAGCACAACCGGGGGGGGACCCTACGAGCAGTACTTC. Its protein product is CASSTTGGGPYEQYF.